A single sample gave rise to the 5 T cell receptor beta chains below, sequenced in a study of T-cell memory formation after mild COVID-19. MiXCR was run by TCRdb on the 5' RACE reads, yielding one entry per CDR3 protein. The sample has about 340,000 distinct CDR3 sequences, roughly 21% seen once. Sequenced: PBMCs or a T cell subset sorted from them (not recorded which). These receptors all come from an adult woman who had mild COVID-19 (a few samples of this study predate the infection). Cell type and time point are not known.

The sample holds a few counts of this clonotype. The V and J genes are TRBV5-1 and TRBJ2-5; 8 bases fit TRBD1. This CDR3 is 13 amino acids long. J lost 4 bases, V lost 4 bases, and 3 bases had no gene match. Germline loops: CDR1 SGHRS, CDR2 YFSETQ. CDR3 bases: TGCGCCAGCAGCCGACAGGGGAGAGAGACCCAGTACTTC. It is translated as CASSRQGRETQYF.

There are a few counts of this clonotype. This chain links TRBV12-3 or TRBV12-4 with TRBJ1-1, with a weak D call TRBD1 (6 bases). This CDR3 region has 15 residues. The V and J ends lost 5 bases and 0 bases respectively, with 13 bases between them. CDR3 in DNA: TGTGCCAGCAGTCCACGGACAGCGATGAACACTGAAGCTTTCTTT. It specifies CASSPRTAMNTEAFF.

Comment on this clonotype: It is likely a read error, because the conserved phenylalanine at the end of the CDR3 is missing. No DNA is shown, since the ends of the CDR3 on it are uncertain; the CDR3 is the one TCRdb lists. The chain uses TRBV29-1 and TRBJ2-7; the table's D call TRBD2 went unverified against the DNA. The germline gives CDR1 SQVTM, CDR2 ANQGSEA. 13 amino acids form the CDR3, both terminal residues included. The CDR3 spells CSALFPGLATLSL.

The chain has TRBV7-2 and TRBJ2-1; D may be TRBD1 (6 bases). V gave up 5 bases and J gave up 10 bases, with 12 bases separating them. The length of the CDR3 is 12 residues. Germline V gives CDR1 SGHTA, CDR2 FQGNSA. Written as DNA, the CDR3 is TGTGCCAGCAGCCAGGCAGGGGTCGAGCAGTTCTTC. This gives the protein CASSQAGVEQFF.

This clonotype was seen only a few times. CDR3 coding DNA: TGTGCCAGCAGAGCTTATGAGCCCGGGGCCTACAATGAGCAGTTCTTC. Protein product: CASRAYEPGAYNEQFF. The chain links TRBV7-6 to TRBJ2-1; D might be TRBD2 (5 bases). V was cut by 6 bases and J by 2 bases, with 17 bases left in between. The CDR3 sequence is 16 residues long. Germline V gene lookup returns CDR1 SGHVS and CDR2 FNYEAQ.